The next 11 T cell receptor beta chains were all read from a single sample in a study of type 1 and type 2 diabetes patients (dated by TCRdb to 2016 to 2017). Sequencing was performed on an Illumina MiSeq. Genomic DNA from sorted T cell subsets was used as template for TCRbeta CDR3 amplification. The TCRbeta CDR3 region was amplified by multiplex PCR using 30 forward and 13 reverse primers. Through fastp at Q25 and MiXCR, TCRdb rebuilt clones from the public reads, retaining in-frame beta chains. Under each unique CDR3 protein, matching rows form one entry showing the most common genes and DNA. The sample data list about 290,000 distinct CDR3 sequences, and more than 40% of these were observed just once. Jointly, the top ten make up roughly an eighth of the sample. The specimen sequenced was peripheral blood mononuclear cells (PBMCs). These TCRs come from a young man with type 2 diabetes.

This clonotype was counted many times. The chain joins TRBV30 to TRBJ2-7; D is undetermined. The CDR3 totals 12 residues. V was clipped by 0 bases and J by 4 bases, with 7 bases between them. The germline CDR1 and CDR2 sequences are GTSNPN and SVGIG (reference sequence). The CDR3 DNA follows: TGTGCCTGGAGTGTAGGTCGGTACGAGCAGTACTTC. Residues: CAWSVGRYEQYF.

The genes are TRBV12-3 or TRBV12-4 and TRBJ1-5; no firm D call. The CDR3 covers 14 residues. V dropped 5 bases and J dropped 9 bases, with 17 bases sitting between them. CDR3 coding DNA: TGTGCCAGCAGTCCCGGCGACGTACCTAGGCCCCAGCATTTT. Residues: CASSPGDVPRPQHF.

The chain recombines TRBV29-1 with TRBJ2-5; 8 bases are shared with TRBD2. This CDR3 contains 14 residues. J lost 2 bases, V lost 7 bases, and 9 bases had no gene match. CDR1 is SQVTM and CDR2 is ANQGSEA in the germline V gene. DNA for the CDR3: TGCAGCGCCCTCGGGGGACTAGGGCAAGAGACCCAGTACTTC. As protein: CSALGGLGQETQYF.

The sample holds a few counts of this clonotype. The rearrangement uses TRBV30 and TRBJ2-1; unclear D gene. The J call may be faulty, since TRBJ2-7 better matches the DNA end. Germline V lookup: CDR1 GTSNPN, CDR2 SVGIG (reference sequence). This CDR3 comprises 11 residues. The CDR3 here is CAWSSAHEQYF. The CDR3 nucleotides read TGTGCCTGGAGTAGTGCCCACGAGCAGTACTTC.

In its sample, this clonotype was seen a few times. This chain links TRBV7-3 with TRBJ2-7; D unclear. Trimming left V 4 bases short and J 5 bases short, with 9 bases between. Germline assignment: CDR1 SGHTA and CDR2 FQGTGA. The CDR3 sequence is 12 residues long. CDR3 protein: CASSSSGDEQYF. CDR3 coding DNA: TGTGCCAGCAGCTCCTCTGGGGACGAGCAGTACTTC.

This clonotype came up many times. This chain connects TRBV12-3 or TRBV12-4 to TRBJ1-1; the D is unclear. The CDR3 has 12 amino acids. Trimming removed 4 bases at V and 11 bases at J, with 14 bases between. The CDR3 sequence is CASSSQWSDAFF. The CDR3 coding sequence is TGTGCCAGCAGTTCGCAATGGAGCGACGCTTTCTTT.

Remarks on this clonotype: A much larger clone is a single base away; this may be a read error. V usage is TRBV2 and J usage is TRBJ2-1, with D tentatively TRBD1 or TRBD2 (5 bases each). Germline CDR1 is SNHLY and CDR2 is FYNNEI. The CDR3 is 13 residues long. CDR3 bases: TGTGCCAGCAGTGCGACAGACTACAATGAGCGGTTCTTC. This gives the protein CASSATDYNERFF.

To note about this clonotype: At one of its ends the junction is not consistent with the germline gene, which may arise from a read error. The chain employs TRBV10-3 and TRBJ1-2, with 10 bases identical to TRBD1. This CDR3 has 11 residues. Germline CDR1 ENHRY, CDR2 SYGVKD. DNA for the CDR3: TGTGCCATCAGTCAGGGACAGGGGCTTTACTTC. It translates to CAISQGQGLYF.

The chain joins TRBV28 to TRBJ1-1, with unresolved D. The CDR3 totals 11 residues. Germline loops: CDR1 MDHEN, CDR2 SYDVKM. V lost 8 bases, J lost 10 bases, and 14 bases lay in between. The CDR3 loop reads CASSSSHAAFF. The CDR3, as DNA: TGTGCCAGCTCATCGTCTCATGCAGCTTTCTTT. Filled out from reference TRBV28 and TRBJ1-1, the complete variable domain reads DVKVTQSSRYLVKRTGEKVFLECVQDMDHENMFWYRQDPGLGLRLIYFSYDVKMKEKGDIPEGYSVSREKKERFSLILESASTNQTSMYLCASSSSHAAFFGQGTRLTVV.

On this clonotype: Since a much larger clone is just one base distant, this may be a read error. This chain connects TRBV2 to TRBJ1-1, with 8 bases matching TRBD1. This CDR3 has 17 residues. V lost 5 bases, J lost 6 bases, and 17 bases stayed unmatched. CDR1 is SNHLY, CDR2 FYNNEI, per germline. The CDR3, as DNA: TGTGCCAGCAGTCCAGGGGGCGCCTTTACCTTGGACGCTGAAGCTTTCTTT. Translated: CASSPGGAFTLDAEAFF.

The V gene is TRBV19, the J gene TRBJ1-4; 9 bases are a match to TRBD1. J was trimmed by 15 bases and V by 7 bases; bases with no gene match: 9. Germline CDR1 LNHDA, CDR2 SQIVND (reference sequence). The CDR3 sequence is 12 residues long. The CDR3 DNA reads TGTGCCAGTACCCCCGGGGGACAGGGCTTGTTTTTT. Its translation: CASTPGGQGLFF.